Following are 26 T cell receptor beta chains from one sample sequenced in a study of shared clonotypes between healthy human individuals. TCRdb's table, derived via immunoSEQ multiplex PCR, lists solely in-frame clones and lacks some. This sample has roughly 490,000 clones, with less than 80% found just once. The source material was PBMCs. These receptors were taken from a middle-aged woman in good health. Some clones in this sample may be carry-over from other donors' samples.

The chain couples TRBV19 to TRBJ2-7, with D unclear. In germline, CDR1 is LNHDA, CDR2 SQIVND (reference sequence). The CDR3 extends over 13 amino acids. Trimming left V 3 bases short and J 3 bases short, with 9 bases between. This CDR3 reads CASSMASHYEQYF. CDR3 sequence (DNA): TGTGCCAGTAGTATGGCCAGCCACTACGAGCAGTACTTC.

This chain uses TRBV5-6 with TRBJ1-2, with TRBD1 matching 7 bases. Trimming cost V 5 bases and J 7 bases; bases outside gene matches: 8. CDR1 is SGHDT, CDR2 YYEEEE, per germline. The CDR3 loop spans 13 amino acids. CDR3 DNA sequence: TGTGCCAGCAGGAATGAGGGGGCGCGTGGCTACACCTTC. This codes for CASRNEGARGYTF.

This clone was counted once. CDR3 amino acids: CSATTGNEQFF. The DNA of the CDR3 is TGCAGTGCTACGACTGGCAATGAGCAGTTCTTC. J is TRBJ2-1 and V is TRBV20-1, with D uncertain. The CDR3 totals 11 residues. V lost 4 bases, J lost 6 bases, and 7 bases lay in between. Germline-derived CDR1 and CDR2 are DFQATT and SNEGSKA (reference sequence).

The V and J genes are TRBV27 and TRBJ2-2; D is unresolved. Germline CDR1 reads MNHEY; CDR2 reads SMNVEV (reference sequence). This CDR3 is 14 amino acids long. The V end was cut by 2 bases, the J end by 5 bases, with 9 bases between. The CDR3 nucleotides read TGTGCCAGCAGTTTAAGACACCTGACCGGGGAGCTGTTTTTT. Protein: CASSLRHLTGELFF.

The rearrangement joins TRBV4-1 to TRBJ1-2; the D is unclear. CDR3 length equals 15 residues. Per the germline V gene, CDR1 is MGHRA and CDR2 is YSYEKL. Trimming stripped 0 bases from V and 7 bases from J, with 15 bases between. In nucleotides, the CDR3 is TGCGCCAGCAGCCAAGAGAGACGGTTCTATGGTGGCTACACCTTC. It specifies CASSQERRFYGGYTF.

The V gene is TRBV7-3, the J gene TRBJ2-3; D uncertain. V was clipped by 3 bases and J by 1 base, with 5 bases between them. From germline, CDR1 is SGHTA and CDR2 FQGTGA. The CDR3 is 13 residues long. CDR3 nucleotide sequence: TGTGCCAGCAGCTTCAGAGGCACAGATACGCAGTATTTT. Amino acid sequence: CASSFRGTDTQYF. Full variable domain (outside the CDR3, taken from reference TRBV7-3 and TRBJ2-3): GAGVSQTPSNKVTEKGKYVELRCDPISGHTALYWYRQSLGQGPEFLIYFQGTGAADDSGLPNDRFFAVRPEGSVSTLKIQRTERGDSAVYLCASSFRGTDTQYFGPGTRLTVL.

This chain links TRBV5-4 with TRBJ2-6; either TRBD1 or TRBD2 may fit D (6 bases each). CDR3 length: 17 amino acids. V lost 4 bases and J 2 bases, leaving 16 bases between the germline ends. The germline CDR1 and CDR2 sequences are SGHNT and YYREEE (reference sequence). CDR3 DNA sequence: TGTGCCAGCAGCATCGAATCTCGGGGGCCTGGGGCCAACGTCCTGACTTTC. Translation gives CASSIESRGPGANVLTF.

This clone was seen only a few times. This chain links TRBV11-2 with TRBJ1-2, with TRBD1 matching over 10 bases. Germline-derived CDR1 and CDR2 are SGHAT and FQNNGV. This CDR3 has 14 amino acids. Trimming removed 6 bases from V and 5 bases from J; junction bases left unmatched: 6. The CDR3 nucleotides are TGTGCCAGCAGAAGCGGACAGGGGGTTTATGGCTACACCTTC. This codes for CASRSGQGVYGYTF.

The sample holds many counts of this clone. CDR3 residues: CASSSWGRAERNEQFF. In DNA, the CDR3 is TGTGCCAGCAGCTCCTGGGGGAGGGCCGAGAGGAATGAGCAGTTCTTC. This sequence joins TRBV7-8 and TRBJ2-1; 7 nucleotides line up with TRBD2. Trimming at V came to 4 bases and at J to 7 bases, leaving 13 bases not matched to a gene. The CDR3 consists of 16 residues. Per the germline V gene, CDR1 is SGHVS and CDR2 is FQNEAQ.

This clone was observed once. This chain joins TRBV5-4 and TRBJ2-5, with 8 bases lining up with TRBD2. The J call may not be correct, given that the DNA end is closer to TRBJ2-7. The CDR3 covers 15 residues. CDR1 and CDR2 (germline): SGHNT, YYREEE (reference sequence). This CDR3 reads CASSEVTSGVYEQYF. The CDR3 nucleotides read TGTGCCAGCAGCGAAGTAACTAGCGGAGTCTACGAGCAGTACTTC.

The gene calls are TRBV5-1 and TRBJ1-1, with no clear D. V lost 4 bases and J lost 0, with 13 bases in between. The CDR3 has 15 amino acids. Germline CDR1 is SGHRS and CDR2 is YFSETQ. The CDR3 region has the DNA TGCGCCAGCAGCGTCGTTGCGGGCATGAACACTGAAGCTTTCTTT. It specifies CASSVVAGMNTEAFF. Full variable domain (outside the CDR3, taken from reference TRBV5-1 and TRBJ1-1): KAGVTQTPRYLIKTRGQQVTLSCSPISGHRSVSWYQQTPGQGLQFLFEYFSETQRNKGNFPGRFSGRQFSNSRSEMNVSTLELGDSALYLCASSVVAGMNTEAFFGQGTRLTVV.

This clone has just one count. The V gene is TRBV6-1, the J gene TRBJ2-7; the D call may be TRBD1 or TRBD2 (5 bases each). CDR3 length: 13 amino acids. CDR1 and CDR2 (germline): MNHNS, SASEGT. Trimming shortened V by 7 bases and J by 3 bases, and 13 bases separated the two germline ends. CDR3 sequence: CASTREINYEQYF. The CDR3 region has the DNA TGTGCCAGCACCAGGGAGATCAACTACGAGCAGTACTTC.

The CDR3 protein is CASSPTVTGNYGYTF. CDR3 DNA: TGTGCCAGCAGCCCAACCGTGACAGGGAACTATGGCTACACCTTC. The chain has TRBV6-5 and TRBJ1-2; TRBD1 aligns across 7 bases. The CDR3 has 15 residues. V was pared by 6 bases and J by 2 bases, with 9 bases of the junction left unmatched. Per germline, CDR1 MNHEY and CDR2 SVGAGI.

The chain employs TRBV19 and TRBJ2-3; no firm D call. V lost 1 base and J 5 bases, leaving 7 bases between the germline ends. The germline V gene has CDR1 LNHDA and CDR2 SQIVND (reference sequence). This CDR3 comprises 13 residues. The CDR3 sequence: CASSIGREDTQYF. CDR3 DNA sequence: TGTGCCAGTAGTATAGGGCGAGAAGATACGCAGTATTTT.

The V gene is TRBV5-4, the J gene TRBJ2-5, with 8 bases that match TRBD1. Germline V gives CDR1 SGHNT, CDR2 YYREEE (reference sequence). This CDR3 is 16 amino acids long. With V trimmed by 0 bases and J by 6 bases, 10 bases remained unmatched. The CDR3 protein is CASSLGGPGGWKTQYF. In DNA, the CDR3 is TGTGCCAGCAGCTTGGGAGGGCCAGGGGGCTGGAAGACCCAGTACTTC.

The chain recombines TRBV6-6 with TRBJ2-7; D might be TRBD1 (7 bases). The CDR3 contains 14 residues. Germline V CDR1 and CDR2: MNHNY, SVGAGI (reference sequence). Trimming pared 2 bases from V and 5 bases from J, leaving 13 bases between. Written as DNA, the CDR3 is TGTGCCAGCAGTTACGGCCAGGGGGGCCACGAGCAGTACTTC. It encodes CASSYGQGGHEQYF.

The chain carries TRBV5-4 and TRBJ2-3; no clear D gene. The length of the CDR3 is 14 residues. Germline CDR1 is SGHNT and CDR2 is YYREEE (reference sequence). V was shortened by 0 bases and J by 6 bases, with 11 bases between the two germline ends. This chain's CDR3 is CASSLASSSDTQYF. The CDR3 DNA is TGTGCCAGCAGCTTGGCCTCCAGTTCCGATACGCAGTATTTT.

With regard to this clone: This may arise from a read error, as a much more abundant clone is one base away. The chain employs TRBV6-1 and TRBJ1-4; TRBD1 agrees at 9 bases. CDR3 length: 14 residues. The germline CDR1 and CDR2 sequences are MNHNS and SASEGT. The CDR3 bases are TGTGCCAGCAGTAGGACAGGGGTGGGTGAAAAACTGTCTTTT. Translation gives CASSRTGVGEKLSF.

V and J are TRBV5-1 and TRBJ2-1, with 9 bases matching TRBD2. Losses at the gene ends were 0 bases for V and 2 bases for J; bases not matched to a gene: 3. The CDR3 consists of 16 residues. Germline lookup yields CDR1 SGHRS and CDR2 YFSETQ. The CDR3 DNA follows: TGCGCCAGCAGCTTGGAGGCTAGCGGGACCTACAATGAGCAGTTCTTC. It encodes CASSLEASGTYNEQFF.

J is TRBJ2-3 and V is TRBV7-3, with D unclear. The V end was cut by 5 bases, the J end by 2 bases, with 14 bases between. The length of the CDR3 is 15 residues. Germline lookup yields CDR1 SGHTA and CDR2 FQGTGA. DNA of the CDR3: TGTGCCAGCAGCACCGGTGGTTTGTTCACAGATACGCAGTATTTT. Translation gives CASSTGGLFTDTQYF.

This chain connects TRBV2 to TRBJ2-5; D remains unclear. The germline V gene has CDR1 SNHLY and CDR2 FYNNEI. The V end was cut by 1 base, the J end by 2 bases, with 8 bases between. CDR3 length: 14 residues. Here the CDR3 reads CASSEGSGQETQYF. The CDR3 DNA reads TGTGCCAGCAGTGAAGGGAGTGGGCAAGAGACCCAGTACTTC.

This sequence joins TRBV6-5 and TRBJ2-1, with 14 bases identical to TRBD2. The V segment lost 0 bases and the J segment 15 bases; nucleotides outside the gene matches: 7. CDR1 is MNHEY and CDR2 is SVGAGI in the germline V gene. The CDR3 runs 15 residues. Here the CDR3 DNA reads TGTGCCAGCAGTTACTCGGGGACTAGCGGGAGCGGAGCGTTCTTC. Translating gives CASSYSGTSGSGAFF.

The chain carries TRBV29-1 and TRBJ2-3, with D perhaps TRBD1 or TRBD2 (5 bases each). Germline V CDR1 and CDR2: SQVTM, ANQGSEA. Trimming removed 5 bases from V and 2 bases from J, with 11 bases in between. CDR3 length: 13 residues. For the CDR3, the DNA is TGCAGCGTTAAGGGGAGCCTCACAGATACGCAGTATTTT. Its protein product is CSVKGSLTDTQYF.

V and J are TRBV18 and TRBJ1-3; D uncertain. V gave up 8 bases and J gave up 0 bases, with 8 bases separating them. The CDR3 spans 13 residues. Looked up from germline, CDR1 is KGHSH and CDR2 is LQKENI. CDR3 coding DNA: TGTGCCAGCGCCGGGAGCTCTGGAAACACCATATATTTT. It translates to CASAGSSGNTIYF.

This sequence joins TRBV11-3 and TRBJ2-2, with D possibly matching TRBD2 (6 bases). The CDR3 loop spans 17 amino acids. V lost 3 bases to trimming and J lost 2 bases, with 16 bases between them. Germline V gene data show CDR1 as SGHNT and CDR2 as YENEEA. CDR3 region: CASSFLGGGVNTGELFF. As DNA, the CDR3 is TGTGCCAGCAGCTTTCTCGGCGGAGGGGTCAACACCGGGGAGCTGTTTTTT.

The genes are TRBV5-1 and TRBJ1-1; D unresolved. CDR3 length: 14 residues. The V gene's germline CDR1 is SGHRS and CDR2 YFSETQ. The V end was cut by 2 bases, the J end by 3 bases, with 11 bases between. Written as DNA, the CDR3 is TGCGCCAGCAGCTTTGGAGACTTCTACACTGAAGCTTTCTTT. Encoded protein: CASSFGDFYTEAFF.